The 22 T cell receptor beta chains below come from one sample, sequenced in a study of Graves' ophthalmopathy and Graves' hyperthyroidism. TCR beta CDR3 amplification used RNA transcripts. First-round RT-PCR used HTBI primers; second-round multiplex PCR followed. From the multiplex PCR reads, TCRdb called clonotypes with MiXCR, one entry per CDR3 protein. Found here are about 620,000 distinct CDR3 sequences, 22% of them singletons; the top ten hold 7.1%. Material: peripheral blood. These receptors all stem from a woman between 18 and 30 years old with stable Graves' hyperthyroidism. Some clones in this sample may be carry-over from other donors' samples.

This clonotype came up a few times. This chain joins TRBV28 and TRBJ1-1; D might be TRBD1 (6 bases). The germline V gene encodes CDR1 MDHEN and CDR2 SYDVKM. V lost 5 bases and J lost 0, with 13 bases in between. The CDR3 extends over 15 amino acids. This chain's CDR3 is CASSTGSGMNTEAFF. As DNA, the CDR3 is TGTGCCAGCAGTACAGGGTCTGGGATGAACACTGAAGCTTTCTTT.

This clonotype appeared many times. In nucleotides, the CDR3 is TGCAGCGTTGGGTCTGGTGGACAGGTTGGCTTCACTGAAGCTTTCTTT. This encodes CSVGSGGQVGFTEAFF. This chain joins TRBV29-1 and TRBJ1-1, with 7 bases identical to TRBD1. The CDR3 totals 16 residues. Germline V CDR1 and CDR2: SQVTM, ANQGSEA. Losses at the gene ends were 4 bases for V and 4 bases for J; bases not matched to a gene: 15. The variable domain in full, completed from reference TRBV29-1 and TRBJ1-1, reads SAVISQKPSRDICQRGTSLTIQCQVDSQVTMMFWYRQQPGQSLTLIATANQGSEATYESGFVIDKFPISRPNLTFSTLTVSNMSPEDSSIYLCSVGSGGQVGFTEAFFGQGTRLTVV.

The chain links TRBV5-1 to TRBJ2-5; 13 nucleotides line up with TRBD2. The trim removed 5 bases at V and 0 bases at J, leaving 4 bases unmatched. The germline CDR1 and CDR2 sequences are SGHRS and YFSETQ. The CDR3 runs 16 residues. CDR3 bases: TGCGCCAGCAGAACTAGCGGGAGGGCAGACCAAGAGACCCAGTACTTC. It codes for CASRTSGRADQETQYF.

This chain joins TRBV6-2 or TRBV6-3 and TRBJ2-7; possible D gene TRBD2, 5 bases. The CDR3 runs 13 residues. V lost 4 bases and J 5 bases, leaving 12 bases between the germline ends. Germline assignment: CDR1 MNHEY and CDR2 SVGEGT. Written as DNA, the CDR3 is TGTGCCAGCAGTTCCAATCTGAGGGACGAGCAGTACTTC. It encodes CASSSNLRDEQYF.

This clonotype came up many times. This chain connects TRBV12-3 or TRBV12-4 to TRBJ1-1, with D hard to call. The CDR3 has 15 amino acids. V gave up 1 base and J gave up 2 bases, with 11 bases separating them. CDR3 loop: CASSLDRNLNTEAFF. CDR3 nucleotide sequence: TGTGCCAGCAGTTTAGATAGAAACCTCAACACTGAAGCTTTCTTT.

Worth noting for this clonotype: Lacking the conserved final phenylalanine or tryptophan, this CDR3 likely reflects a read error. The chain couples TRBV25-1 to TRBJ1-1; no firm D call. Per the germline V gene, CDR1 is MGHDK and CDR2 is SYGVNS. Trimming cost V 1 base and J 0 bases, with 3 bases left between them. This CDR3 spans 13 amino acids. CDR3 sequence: CASSELVNTEAFY. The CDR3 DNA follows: TGTGCCAGCAGTGAATTAGTGAACACTGAAGCTTTCTAT.

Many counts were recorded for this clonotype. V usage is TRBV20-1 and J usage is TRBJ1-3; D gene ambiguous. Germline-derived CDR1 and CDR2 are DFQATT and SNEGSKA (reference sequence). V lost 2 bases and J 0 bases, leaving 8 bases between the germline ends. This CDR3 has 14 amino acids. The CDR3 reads CSARQPTSGNTIYF. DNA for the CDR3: TGCAGTGCTAGACAGCCTACCTCTGGAAACACCATATATTTT.

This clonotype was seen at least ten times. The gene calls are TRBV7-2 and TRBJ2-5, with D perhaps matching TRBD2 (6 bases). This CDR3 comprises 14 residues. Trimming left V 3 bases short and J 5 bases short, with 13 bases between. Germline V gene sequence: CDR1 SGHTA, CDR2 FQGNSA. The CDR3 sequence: CASSFTGTGETQYF. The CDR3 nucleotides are TGTGCCAGCAGCTTCACCGGGACTGGCGAGACCCAGTACTTC.

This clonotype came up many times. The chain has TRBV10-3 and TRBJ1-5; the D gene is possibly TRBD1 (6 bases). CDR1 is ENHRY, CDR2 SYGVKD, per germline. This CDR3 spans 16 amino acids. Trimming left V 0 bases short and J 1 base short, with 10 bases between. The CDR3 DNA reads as TGTGCCATCAGTGAGTCGGCAGGGGAGAGCAATCAGCCCCAGCATTTT. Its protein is CAISESAGESNQPQHF.

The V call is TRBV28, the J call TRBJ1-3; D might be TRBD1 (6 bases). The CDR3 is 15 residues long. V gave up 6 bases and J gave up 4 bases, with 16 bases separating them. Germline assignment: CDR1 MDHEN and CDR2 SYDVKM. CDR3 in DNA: TGTGCCAGCAGCCTCGATACAGGGCCAGGAAACACCATATATTTT. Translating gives CASSLDTGPGNTIYF.

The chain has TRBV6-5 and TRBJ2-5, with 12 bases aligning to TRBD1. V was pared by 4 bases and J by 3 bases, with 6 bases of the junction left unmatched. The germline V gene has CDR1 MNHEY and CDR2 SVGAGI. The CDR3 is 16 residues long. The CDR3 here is CASSLTGTGGEETQYF. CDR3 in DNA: TGTGCCAGCAGTTTAACCGGGACAGGGGGCGAAGAGACCCAGTACTTC.

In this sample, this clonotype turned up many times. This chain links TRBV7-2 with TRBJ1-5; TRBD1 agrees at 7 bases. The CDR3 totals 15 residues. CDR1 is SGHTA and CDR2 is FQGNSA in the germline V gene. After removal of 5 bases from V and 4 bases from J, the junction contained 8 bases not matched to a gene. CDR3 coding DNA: TGTGCCAGCAGCCCCGGCGGGACAGCGAATCAGCCCCAGCATTTT. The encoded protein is CASSPGGTANQPQHF.

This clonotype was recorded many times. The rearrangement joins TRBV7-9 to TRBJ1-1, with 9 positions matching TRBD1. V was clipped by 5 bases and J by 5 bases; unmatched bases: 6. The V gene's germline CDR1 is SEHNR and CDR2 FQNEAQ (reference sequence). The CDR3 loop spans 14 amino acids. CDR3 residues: CASSPWTGETEAFF. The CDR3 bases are TGTGCCAGCAGCCCCTGGACAGGGGAGACTGAAGCTTTCTTT. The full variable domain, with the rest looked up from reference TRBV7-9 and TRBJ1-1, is DTGVSQNPRHKITKRGQNVTFRCDPISEHNRLYWYRQTLGQGPEFLTYFQNEAQLEKSRLLSDRFSAERPKGSFSTLEIQRTEQGDSAMYLCASSPWTGETEAFFGQGTRLTVV.

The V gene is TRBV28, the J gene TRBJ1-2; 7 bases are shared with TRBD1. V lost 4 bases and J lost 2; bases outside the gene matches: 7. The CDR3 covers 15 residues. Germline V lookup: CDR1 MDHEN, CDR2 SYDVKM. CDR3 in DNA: TGTGCCAGCAGTTCCCTAACAGGGGAAAACTATGGCTACACCTTC. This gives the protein CASSSLTGENYGYTF.

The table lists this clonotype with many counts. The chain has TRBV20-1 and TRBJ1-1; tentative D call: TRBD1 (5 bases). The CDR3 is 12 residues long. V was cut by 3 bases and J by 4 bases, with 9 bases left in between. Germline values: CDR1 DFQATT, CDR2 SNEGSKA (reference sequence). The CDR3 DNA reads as TGCAGTGCTAGGGGGGTAGGCACTGAAGCTTTCTTT. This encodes CSARGVGTEAFF.

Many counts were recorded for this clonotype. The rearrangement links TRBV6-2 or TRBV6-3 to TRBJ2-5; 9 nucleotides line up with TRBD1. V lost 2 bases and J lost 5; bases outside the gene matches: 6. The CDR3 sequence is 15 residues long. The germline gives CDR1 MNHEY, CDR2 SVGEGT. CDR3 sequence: CASSYGTGPAETQYF. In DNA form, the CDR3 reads TGTGCCAGCAGTTACGGGACAGGGCCGGCGGAGACCCAGTACTTC.

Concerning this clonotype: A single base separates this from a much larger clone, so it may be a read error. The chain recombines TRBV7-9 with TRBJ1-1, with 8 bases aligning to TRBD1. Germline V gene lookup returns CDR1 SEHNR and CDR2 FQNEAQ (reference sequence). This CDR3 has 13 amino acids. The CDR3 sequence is CGSREGQGTEAFF. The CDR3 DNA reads TGTGGCAGCAGGGAAGGACAGGGCACTGAAGCTTTCTTT.

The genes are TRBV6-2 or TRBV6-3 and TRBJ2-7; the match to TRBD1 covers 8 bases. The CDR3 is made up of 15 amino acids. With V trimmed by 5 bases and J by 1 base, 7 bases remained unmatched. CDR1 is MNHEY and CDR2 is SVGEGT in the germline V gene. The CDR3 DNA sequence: TGTGCCAGCAGTATCGGACAGGGAAGATCCTACGAGCAGTACTTC. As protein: CASSIGQGRSYEQYF.

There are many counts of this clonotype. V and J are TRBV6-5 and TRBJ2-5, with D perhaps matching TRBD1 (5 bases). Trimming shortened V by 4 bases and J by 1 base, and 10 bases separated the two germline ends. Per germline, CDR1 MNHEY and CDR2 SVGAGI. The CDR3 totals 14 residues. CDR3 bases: TGTGCCAGCAGTTCGACAGAGGTCCAAGAGACCCAGTACTTC. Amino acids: CASSSTEVQETQYF.

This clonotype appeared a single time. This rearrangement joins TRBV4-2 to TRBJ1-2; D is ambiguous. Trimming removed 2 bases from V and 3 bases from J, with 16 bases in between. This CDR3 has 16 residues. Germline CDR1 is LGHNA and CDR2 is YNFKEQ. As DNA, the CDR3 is TGTGCCAGCAGCCAATATTTGGTGGATAGGGACTATGGCTACACCTTC. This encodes CASSQYLVDRDYGYTF.

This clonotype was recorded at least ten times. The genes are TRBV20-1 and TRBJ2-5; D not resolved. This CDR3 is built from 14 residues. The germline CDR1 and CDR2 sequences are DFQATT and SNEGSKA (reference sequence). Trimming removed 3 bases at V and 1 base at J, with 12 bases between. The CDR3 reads CSASLGGTQETQYF. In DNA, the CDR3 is TGCAGTGCTAGCCTTGGCGGTACCCAAGAGACCCAGTACTTC.

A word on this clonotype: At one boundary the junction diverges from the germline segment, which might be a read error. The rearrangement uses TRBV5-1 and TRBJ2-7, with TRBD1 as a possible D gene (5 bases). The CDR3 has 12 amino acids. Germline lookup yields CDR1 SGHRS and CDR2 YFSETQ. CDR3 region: CASSFGQSKQCF. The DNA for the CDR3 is TGCGCCAGCAGCTTCGGACAATCCAAGCAGTGCTTC.